What follows is one T cell receptor beta chain and its context. The sample originates from a study of blood T cell repertoires in COVID-19. Study-wide context: The study drew acute and convalescent COVID-19 samples from the United States, Italy and Spain. Sources were T cells, B-cell-depleted T cells, or PBMCs; the material itself was cDNA or gDNA.

From germline, CDR1 is LNHDA and CDR2 SQIVND (reference sequence). The CDR3 is made up of 12 amino acids. V lost 3 bases to trimming and J lost 4 bases, with 4 bases between them. Original analysis: Nucleated cell number was recorded as an estimate derived from reference gene primer amplification. The assay was immunoSEQ multiplex PCR, and TCRdb's table has in-frame clones only and misses some. V, J and clone size reflect that table, while D and trimming were determined from the DNA. There are around 300,000 clones in the sample; roughly 85% occur only once, and around 3% lies in the top ten. V and J are TRBV19 and TRBJ2-1; D unresolved. The specimen sequenced was peripheral blood. The sequence was obtained from a woman under 40 with active or convalescent COVID-19. The CDR3 nucleotides read TGTGCCAGTAGTATCCAATACAATGAGCAGTTCTTC. Translating gives CASSIQYNEQFF.